The rows below give T cell receptor beta chains drawn from one sample of a study of early stage breast cancer tumors. The method was immunoSEQ multiplex PCR; TCRdb's version includes in-frame clones alone and lacks a portion of them. The sample contains approximately 75,000 clones, less than 90% of which appear only once. Input material: blood. These receptors all stem from a person aged 35-50 years with breast cancer. The CDR3 runs from the conserved cysteine through the conserved F or W. The order of the fields is clone size, V gene, D gene, J gene, CDR3 protein. The D gene is left open where the match is weak. Expanded clones are given a class, and other clones once, few, many or no size at all.

clone size: .; V gene: TRBV25-1; D gene: .; J gene: TRBJ2-7; CDR3 protein: CASSFSGDEQYF
clone size: .; V gene: TRBV13; D gene: .; J gene: TRBJ1-2; CDR3 protein: CASSPSQASLIFNYGYTF
clone size: .; V gene: TRBV28; D gene: TRBD1; J gene: TRBJ1-1; CDR3 protein: CASSLSYDRADTEAFF
clone size: .; V gene: TRBV29-1; D gene: TRBD1; J gene: TRBJ1-4; CDR3 protein: CSVARTGGEKLFF
clone size: .; V gene: TRBV2; D gene: TRBD2; J gene: TRBJ2-1; CDR3 protein: CASTLGGLAGESYNEQFF
clone size: once; V gene: TRBV25-1; D gene: .; J gene: TRBJ1-1; CDR3 protein: CASSEFKGRYTEAFF
clone size: .; V gene: TRBV18; D gene: TRBD2; J gene: TRBJ2-7; CDR3 protein: CASSNEREGLSYEQYF
clone size: .; V gene: TRBV10-3; D gene: .; J gene: TRBJ1-3; CDR3 protein: CAIGGETGNTIYF
clone size: once; V gene: TRBV19; D gene: .; J gene: TRBJ1-4; CDR3 protein: CASSPIREGYYEKLFF
clone size: .; V gene: TRBV5-1; D gene: .; J gene: TRBJ1-5; CDR3 protein: CASSPGTTGSQPQHF
clone size: .; V gene: TRBV9; D gene: TRBD2; J gene: TRBJ2-1; CDR3 protein: CASSDRTSGYNEQFF
clone size: .; V gene: TRBV30; D gene: TRBD1; J gene: TRBJ1-2; CDR3 protein: CACTGVYGGYTF
clone size: once; V gene: TRBV2; D gene: .; J gene: TRBJ1-5; CDR3 protein: CASSEFQVVNQPQHF
clone size: .; V gene: TRBV30; D gene: TRBD1; J gene: TRBJ2-1; CDR3 protein: CAWSPGTGIHEQFF
clone size: few; V gene: TRBV28; D gene: TRBD1; J gene: TRBJ1-2; CDR3 protein: CASRGQGDYGYTF
clone size: .; V gene: TRBV10-3; D gene: .; J gene: TRBJ1-4; CDR3 protein: CAISEGGGTNEKLFF
clone size: .; V gene: TRBV27; D gene: .; J gene: TRBJ2-7; CDR3 protein: CASSPVMFDEQYF
clone size: .; V gene: TRBV4-1; D gene: .; J gene: TRBJ2-7; CDR3 protein: CASSQDLAAPYEQYF
clone size: .; V gene: TRBV7-8; D gene: TRBD1; J gene: TRBJ2-5; CDR3 protein: CASSSGTGERTQYF
clone size: .; V gene: TRBV28; D gene: .; J gene: TRBJ2-4; CDR3 protein: CASSFPPSVGQNIQYF
clone size: .; V gene: TRBV5-1; D gene: .; J gene: TRBJ2-7; CDR3 protein: CASSLWGSYEQYF
clone size: few; V gene: TRBV18; D gene: .; J gene: TRBJ1-1; CDR3 protein: CASSPGNTEAFF
clone size: .; V gene: TRBV28; D gene: TRBD2; J gene: TRBJ2-7; CDR3 protein: CASSSRLAGDISYEQYF
clone size: .; V gene: TRBV19; D gene: .; J gene: TRBJ1-1; CDR3 protein: CASSTRKGGLTEAFF
clone size: .; V gene: TRBV19; D gene: .; J gene: TRBJ2-3; CDR3 protein: CASRVAVSRDTQYF
clone size: .; V gene: TRBV19; D gene: TRBD1; J gene: TRBJ1-5; CDR3 protein: CASSIDRVQPQHF
clone size: .; V gene: TRBV19; D gene: TRBD1; J gene: TRBJ1-5; CDR3 protein: CASSTPGQGSNQPQHF
clone size: .; V gene: TRBV7-8; D gene: .; J gene: TRBJ2-1; CDR3 protein: CASSRDWEAAPFF
clone size: .; V gene: TRBV6-1; D gene: TRBD2; J gene: TRBJ2-7; CDR3 protein: CASSGGSVTYEQYF
clone size: .; V gene: TRBV9; D gene: .; J gene: TRBJ2-3; CDR3 protein: CASGRDGSTQYF
clone size: once; V gene: TRBV11-2; D gene: .; J gene: TRBJ1-2; CDR3 protein: CASKPVEGSDYGYTF
clone size: .; V gene: TRBV27; D gene: .; J gene: TRBJ2-7; CDR3 protein: CASSQQQSYEQYF
clone size: .; V gene: TRBV27; D gene: .; J gene: TRBJ1-2; CDR3 protein: CASSLGRDNYGYTF
clone size: .; V gene: TRBV30; D gene: .; J gene: TRBJ2-3; CDR3 protein: CARGRDTQYF
clone size: .; V gene: TRBV29-1; D gene: TRBD1; J gene: TRBJ1-6; CDR3 protein: CSETGTEPNSPLHF
clone size: .; V gene: TRBV9; D gene: .; J gene: TRBJ2-3; CDR3 protein: CASSASGITDTQYF
clone size: .; V gene: TRBV30; D gene: .; J gene: TRBJ2-7; CDR3 protein: CAWSGRRSGSENEQYF
clone size: .; V gene: TRBV2; D gene: TRBD2; J gene: TRBJ2-5; CDR3 protein: CASRPAGGETQYF
clone size: .; V gene: TRBV28; D gene: TRBD2; J gene: TRBJ2-2; CDR3 protein: CASSDSSGRNTGELFF
clone size: .; V gene: TRBV10-1; D gene: .; J gene: TRBJ2-1; CDR3 protein: CASSESGGLGEQFF
clone size: .; V gene: TRBV2; D gene: TRBD2; J gene: TRBJ2-1; CDR3 protein: CASRIAGVSYNEQFF
clone size: .; V gene: TRBV28; D gene: .; J gene: TRBJ1-2; CDR3 protein: CALLEGTYGYTF
clone size: .; V gene: TRBV19; D gene: TRBD1; J gene: TRBJ1-5; CDR3 protein: CASVIPGQGQPQHF
clone size: .; V gene: TRBV7-6; D gene: .; J gene: TRBJ1-1; CDR3 protein: CASKPFGETNTEAFF
clone size: .; V gene: TRBV4-1; D gene: .; J gene: TRBJ1-3; CDR3 protein: CASSQEPPSGNTIYF
clone size: few; V gene: TRBV18; D gene: .; J gene: TRBJ2-7; CDR3 protein: CASSPPWSYEQYF
clone size: once; V gene: TRBV9; D gene: .; J gene: TRBJ1-1; CDR3 protein: CASSPRTSNTEAFF
clone size: .; V gene: TRBV5-1; D gene: TRBD2; J gene: TRBJ2-1; CDR3 protein: CASSLGTSGRGEQFF
clone size: few; V gene: TRBV11-2; D gene: .; J gene: TRBJ2-4; CDR3 protein: CASSLAWGQANIQYF
clone size: .; V gene: TRBV11-1; D gene: TRBD1; J gene: TRBJ1-1; CDR3 protein: CASSLTMSGTGDEAFF
clone size: .; V gene: TRBV5-1; D gene: .; J gene: TRBJ1-1; CDR3 protein: CASSLLQGTEAFF
clone size: .; V gene: TRBV6-1; D gene: TRBD2; J gene: TRBJ2-7; CDR3 protein: CASIGGSLDEQYF
clone size: .; V gene: TRBV5-1; D gene: .; J gene: TRBJ2-2; CDR3 protein: CASSLEDSSGLWGGTGELFF
clone size: .; V gene: TRBV7-3; D gene: TRBD1; J gene: TRBJ2-2; CDR3 protein: CASSRILHPPGTGGIGELFF
clone size: .; V gene: TRBV2; D gene: TRBD1; J gene: TRBJ1-1; CDR3 protein: CASSTGTANTEAFF
clone size: .; V gene: TRBV30; D gene: .; J gene: TRBJ2-3; CDR3 protein: CAWSFQGSDTQYF
clone size: .; V gene: TRBV7-8; D gene: .; J gene: TRBJ2-2; CDR3 protein: CASSPMGGTGELFF